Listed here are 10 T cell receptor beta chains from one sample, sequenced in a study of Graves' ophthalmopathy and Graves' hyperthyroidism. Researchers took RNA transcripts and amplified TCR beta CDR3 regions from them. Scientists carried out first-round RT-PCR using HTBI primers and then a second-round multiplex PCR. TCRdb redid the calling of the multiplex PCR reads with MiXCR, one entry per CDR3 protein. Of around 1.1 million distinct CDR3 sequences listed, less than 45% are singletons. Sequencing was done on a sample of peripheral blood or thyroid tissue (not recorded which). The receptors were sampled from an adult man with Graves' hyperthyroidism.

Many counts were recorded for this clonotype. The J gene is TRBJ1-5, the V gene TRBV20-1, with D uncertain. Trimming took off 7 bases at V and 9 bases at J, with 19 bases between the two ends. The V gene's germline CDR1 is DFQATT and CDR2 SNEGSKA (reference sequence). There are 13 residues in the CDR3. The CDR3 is CSVKVRVEGPQHF. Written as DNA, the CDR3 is TGCAGTGTTAAAGTGCGGGTGGAGGGGCCCCAGCATTTT.

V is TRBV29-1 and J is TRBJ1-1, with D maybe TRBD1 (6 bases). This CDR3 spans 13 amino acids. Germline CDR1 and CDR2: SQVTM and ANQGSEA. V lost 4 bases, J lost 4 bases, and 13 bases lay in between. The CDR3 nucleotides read TGCAGCGTTGGTCAGGGGCACGGCACTGAAGCTTTCTTT. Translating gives CSVGQGHGTEAFF.

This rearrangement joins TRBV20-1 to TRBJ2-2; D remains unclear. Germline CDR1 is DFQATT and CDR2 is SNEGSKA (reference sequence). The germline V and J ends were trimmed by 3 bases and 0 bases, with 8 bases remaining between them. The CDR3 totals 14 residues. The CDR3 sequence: CSARKQTNTGELFF. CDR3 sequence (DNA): TGCAGTGCTAGGAAACAGACGAACACCGGGGAGCTGTTTTTT.

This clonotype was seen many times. CDR3 DNA: TGCAGCGTTGCTACGGGGGCAAACTATGGCTACACCTTC. This codes for CSVATGANYGYTF. The chain combines TRBV29-1 with TRBJ1-2; tentatively, D is TRBD1 (6 bases). Germline V lookup: CDR1 SQVTM, CDR2 ANQGSEA. Deletions cut 4 bases from V and 2 bases from J, with 11 bases between. CDR3 length equals 13 residues. Looking up the rest from reference TRBV29-1 and TRBJ1-2 gives the full variable domain: SAVISQKPSRDICQRGTSLTIQCQVDSQVTMMFWYRQQPGQSLTLIATANQGSEATYESGFVIDKFPISRPNLTFSTLTVSNMSPEDSSIYLCSVATGANYGYTFGSGTRLTVV.

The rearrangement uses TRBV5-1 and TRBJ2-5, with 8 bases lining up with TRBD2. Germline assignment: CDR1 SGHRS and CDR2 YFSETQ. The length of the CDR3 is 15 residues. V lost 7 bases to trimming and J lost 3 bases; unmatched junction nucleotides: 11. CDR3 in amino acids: CASGLTGGMEETQYF. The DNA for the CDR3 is TGCGCCAGCGGATTAACGGGGGGGATGGAAGAGACCCAGTACTTC.

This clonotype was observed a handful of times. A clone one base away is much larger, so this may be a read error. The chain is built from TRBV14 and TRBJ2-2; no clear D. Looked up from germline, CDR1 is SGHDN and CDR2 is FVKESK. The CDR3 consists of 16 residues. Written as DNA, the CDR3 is TGTGCCAGCAACCAAGATCGTTTGGGGAACACCGGGGAGCTGTTTTTT. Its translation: CASNQDRLGNTGELFF.

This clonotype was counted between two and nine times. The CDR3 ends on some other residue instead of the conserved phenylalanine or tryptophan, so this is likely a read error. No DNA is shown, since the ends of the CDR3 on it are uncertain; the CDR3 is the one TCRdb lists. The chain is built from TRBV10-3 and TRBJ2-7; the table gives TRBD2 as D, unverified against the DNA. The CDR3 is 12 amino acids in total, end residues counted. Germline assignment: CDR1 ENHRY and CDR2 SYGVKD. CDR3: CASSGSISGVWL.

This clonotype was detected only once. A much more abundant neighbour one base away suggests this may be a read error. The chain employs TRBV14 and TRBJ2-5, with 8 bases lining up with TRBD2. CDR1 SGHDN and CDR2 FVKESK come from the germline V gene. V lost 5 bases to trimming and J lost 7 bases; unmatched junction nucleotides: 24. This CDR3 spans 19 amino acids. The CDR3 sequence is CASSVAASSGPGRWGTQYF. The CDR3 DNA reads TGTGCCAGCAGCGTGGCCGCCTCTAGCGGGCCCGGGAGGTGGGGGACCCAGTACTTC.

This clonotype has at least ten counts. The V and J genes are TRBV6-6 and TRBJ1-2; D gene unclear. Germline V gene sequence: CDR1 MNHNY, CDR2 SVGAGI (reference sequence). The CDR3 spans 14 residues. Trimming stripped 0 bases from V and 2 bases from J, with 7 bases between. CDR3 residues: CASSYSSLNYGYTF. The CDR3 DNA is TGTGCCAGCAGTTACTCGAGTCTCAACTATGGCTACACCTTC.

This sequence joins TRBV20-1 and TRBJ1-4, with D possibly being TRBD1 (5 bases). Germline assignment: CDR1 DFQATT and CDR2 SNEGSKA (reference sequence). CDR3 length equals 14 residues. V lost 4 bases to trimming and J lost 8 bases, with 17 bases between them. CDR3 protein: CSATPGGAYEKLFF. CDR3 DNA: TGCAGTGCTACTCCGGGAGGGGCTTACGAAAAACTGTTTTTT.